This T cell receptor (beta chain) was observed in a study of T cell responses to AZD1222 COVID-19 vaccine (dated by TCRdb to about 2021). Regarding the complete study: A total of more than 230 trial participants underwent TCR sequencing, of whom some 210 received two doses of AZD1222 and some 25 received two doses of the MenACWY control vaccine. Trial participants were enrolled by age into 18-55, 56-69 and 70-plus year subgroups, with 148, 28 and 57 TCR-sequenced participants respectively.

What the research found in general, with its limitations: A significant rise in spike-specific TCR breadth and depth was observed after two AZD1222 doses relative to day 0 and relative to MenACWY recipients. Conclusions about previously exposed vaccinees are limited because only six or seven AZD1222 recipients were SARS-CoV-2 seropositive at baseline. Nearly half of unique spike-specific TCRs reportedly recognized epitopes outside regions mutated in the B.1.351 and B.1.1.7 variants. Because no day 14 peak-response samples were available, the repertoires could be characterized only after the peak T cell response. Most participants were white British and females outnumbered males, and the authors suggested that clonal diversity may have been underestimated. The 56-69-year group was small, and its depth increase did not reach significance, likely because of low power. Vaccine-associated CD4 TCRs spanned the whole spike protein, with dominant responses in regions 160-218 and 743-854.

This clone appeared a single time. Its antigen remains unidentified. No clone much larger than this one lies a single base away; base qualities are absent. V lost 4 bases and J lost 0 bases; the stretch between them is 13 bases long. CDR1 and CDR2, per the germline V gene (reference sequence), are LGHDT and YNNKEL. There are 17 amino acids in the CDR3, from cysteine to phenylalanine inclusive. Only the CDR3 portion is preserved as DNA: 51 bases, with reading frame beginning at the first base. The time point label here, explained by the study, means: about 28 days (+/-7) after the second vaccine dose. AZD1222 recipients whose second dose came at about 4 weeks and those whose second dose came at about 12 weeks were combined into one group, since spike-specific TCR depth and breadth did not differ between the two schedules. Vaccinee samples came from UK trials COV001 and COV002, including a single-blind randomized controlled phase 2/3 trial of AZD1222 (ChAdOx1 nCoV-19) in healthy adults. For TCRbeta chain sequencing, PBMC samples were collected from trial participants at day 0 and at day 28 after the second dose.

The CDR3 regions of human TCRbeta chains were analyzed by immunosequencing. Per the source publication's procedure: Repertoire TCRs were matched against a reference library of SARS-CoV-2-specific TCRs generated with the MIRA antigen-specificity platform. Breadth was defined as the fraction of unique TCRs that were SARS-CoV-2-associated, and depth was defined as the fraction of total T cells that were SARS-CoV-2-associated. Using the MIRA data, each spike-specific TCR was assigned both to the spike region to which the TCR was reactive and to a CD4 or CD8 class. Log10-transformed breadth and depth values were compared by one-way ANOVA with Sidak's multiple comparisons tests. Imported from immuneACCESS, the table was reduced by TCRdb to in-frame sequences with V and J called. These copies leave out some clones; in studies compared against another copy, an unresolved V gene accounts for under half, and the cause of the remainder is not known. For V, J and clone size, that table is used; D and trimming come from the DNA. Recorded for this sample are some 98,000 clones; 84% of them occurred a single time. Together, the top ten hold more than 13% of the sample.

The chain employs TRBV3-1 (or the pseudogene TRBV3-2) and TRBJ2-6; the D gene is perhaps TRBD1 or TRBD2, each of them matching over 5 bases. The source of this sequence is an adult who received the AZD1222 COVID-19 vaccine. The sequenced sample was peripheral blood, obtained 28 days after the second AZD1222 dose. The CDR3 is CASSLGTELSGANVLTF. The DNA reads TGTGCCAGCAGCCTTGGGACGGAGCTCTCTGGGGCCAACGTCCTGACTTTC.